One and the same sample provided the 20 T cell receptor beta chains below, sequenced in a study of T cells after yellow fever vaccination (dated by TCRdb to the late 2010s). This sample's treatment or condition label indicates: live attenuated yellow fever vaccine strain. Receptor amplification or capture employed 5' RACE. Sequenced on an Illumina HiSeq 2500. TCRdb trimmed the raw reads at Q25, called clones with MiXCR and kept productive beta chains. Identical CDR3 proteins give one entry, which carries the most common genes and DNA. The sample profile shows 500,000 to 650,000 distinct CDR3 sequences; about 12% of them were found once. The ten largest make up about 15% of the sample. The sample here was PBMCs, taken on the day of the yellow fever booster vaccination. The receptors originated from a man aged 30 to 45 who received the YFV17D yellow fever vaccine.

The CDR3 loop reads CSATGSGNTIYF. The CDR3 nucleotides are TGCAGCGCTACAGGCTCTGGAAACACCATATATTTT. This chain links TRBV29-1 with TRBJ1-3, with a weak D call TRBD1 (5 bases). V lost 7 bases to trimming and J lost 0 bases, with 7 bases between them. The CDR3 is 12 residues long. Germline V CDR1 and CDR2: SQVTM, ANQGSEA.

The V and J genes are TRBV7-2 and TRBJ1-6, with D unresolved. Trimming removed 5 bases from V and 8 bases from J, with 16 bases in between. Germline lookup yields CDR1 SGHTA and CDR2 FQGNSA. The CDR3 length is 15 residues. The CDR3 sequence: CASSRSWGGHSPLHF. The CDR3 DNA follows: TGTGCCAGCAGCCGTAGTTGGGGAGGGCATTCACCCCTCCACTTT.

This chain links TRBV20-1 with TRBJ2-1; 11 positions match TRBD2. Per the germline V gene, CDR1 is DFQATT and CDR2 is SNEGSKA (reference sequence). The CDR3 has 21 residues. Trimming at V came to 2 bases and at J to 4 bases, leaving 22 bases not matched to a gene. The CDR3: CSARTGGGIAGGPKLYNEQFF. As DNA, the CDR3 is TGCAGTGCTAGAACCGGGGGGGGCATAGCGGGAGGGCCGAAGTTGTACAATGAGCAGTTCTTC.

This chain links TRBV7-8 with TRBJ1-1; 7 bases fit TRBD1. Trimming at V came to 3 bases and at J to 7 bases, leaving 5 bases not matched to a gene. Germline V lookup: CDR1 SGHVS, CDR2 FQNEAQ. CDR3 size: 13 residues. The CDR3 is CASSLTGIYEAFF. The CDR3 nucleotides are TGTGCCAGCAGCTTGACAGGGATTTATGAAGCTTTCTTT.

This clonotype occurred many times. The chain links TRBV28 to TRBJ2-3; no clear D gene. There are 15 residues in the CDR3. Trimming took off 5 bases at V and 2 bases at J, with 14 bases between the two ends. Germline CDR1 and CDR2: MDHEN and SYDVKM. The CDR3 protein is CASSNPAELTDTQYF. For the CDR3, the DNA is TGTGCCAGCAGTAACCCTGCCGAACTCACAGATACGCAGTATTTT.

This clonotype was detected many times. The genes are TRBV5-1 and TRBJ2-7; TRBD2 matches at 8 bases. This CDR3 comprises 16 residues. Germline CDR1 reads SGHRS; CDR2 reads YFSETQ. Germline trimming cut 4 bases from V and 0 bases from J; bases unmatched to any gene: 9. CDR3 coding DNA: TGCGCCAGCAGCAGCTCTAGCGGGCTGAGCTCCTACGAGCAGTACTTC. Translating it yields CASSSSSGLSSYEQYF. Supplemented by reference TRBV5-1 and TRBJ2-7, the full variable domain reads KAGVTQTPRYLIKTRGQQVTLSCSPISGHRSVSWYQQTPGQGLQFLFEYFSETQRNKGNFPGRFSGRQFSNSRSEMNVSTLELGDSALYLCASSSSSGLSSYEQYFGPGTRLTVT.

The chain is built from TRBV5-4 and TRBJ2-3; 10 nucleotides match TRBD2. The CDR3 runs 15 residues. V lost 3 bases, J lost 3 bases, and 4 bases stayed unmatched. Germline-derived CDR1 and CDR2 are SGHNT and YYREEE (reference sequence). The CDR3 nucleotides are TGTGCCAGCAGCTCCCAGCGGGAGGGAACAGATACGCAGTATTTT. This encodes CASSSQREGTDTQYF.

V and J are TRBV6-5 and TRBJ2-5; D uncertain. V shed 0 bases and J shed 4 bases, with 15 bases lying between them. The CDR3 runs to 16 residues. Per germline, CDR1 MNHEY and CDR2 SVGAGI. Written as DNA, the CDR3 is TGTGCCAGCAGTTACTCCGGGTTAAGGGTGGGAGAGACCCAGTACTTC. This encodes CASSYSGLRVGETQYF.

The sample holds a few counts of this clonotype. This chain links TRBV20-1 with TRBJ2-3, with D perhaps matching TRBD1 (6 bases). The CDR3 is 13 residues long. Deletions cut 6 bases from V and 2 bases from J, with 12 bases between. The germline gives CDR1 DFQATT, CDR2 SNEGSKA (reference sequence). DNA of the CDR3: TGCAGTGCGAAGACAGGCCCCACAGATACGCAGTATTTT. Its protein product is CSAKTGPTDTQYF.

This clonotype was seen a handful of times. In nucleotides, the CDR3 is TGTGCCAGCAGCTTGGAGTGGCGGGAGCAAGAGACCCAGTACTTC. Protein: CASSLEWREQETQYF. The rearrangement uses TRBV5-4 and TRBJ2-5; 7 positions match TRBD2. V was pared by 0 bases and J by 2 bases, with 4 bases of the junction left unmatched. Germline CDR1 SGHNT, CDR2 YYREEE (reference sequence). The CDR3 has 15 residues. Filled out from reference TRBV5-4 and TRBJ2-5, the complete variable domain reads ETGVTQSPTHLIKTRGQQVTLRCSSQSGHNTVSWYQQALGQGPQFIFQYYREEENGRGNFPPRFSGLQFPNYSSELNVNALELDDSALYLCASSLEWREQETQYFGPGTRLLVL.

Only a few counts were recorded for this clonotype. The rearrangement joins TRBV20-1 to TRBJ2-7, with a tentative D call TRBD2 (6 bases). This CDR3 spans 18 amino acids. V lost 1 base and J 5 bases, leaving 27 bases between the germline ends. Germline loops: CDR1 DFQATT, CDR2 SNEGSKA (reference sequence). CDR3 DNA: TGCAGTGCTAGAGGACCGGGACTTTTAGCGGTCGGAATCAACGAGCAGTACTTC. Translating it yields CSARGPGLLAVGINEQYF.

This clonotype was observed a handful of times. In nucleotides, the CDR3 is TGTGCCAGCAGCCCCTTGACAGGACCGAACACTGAAGCTTTCTTT. Translation gives CASSPLTGPNTEAFF. The J gene is TRBJ1-1, the V gene TRBV12-3 or TRBV12-4; TRBD1 might be the D (6 bases). This CDR3 contains 15 residues. V lost 6 bases and J lost 1, with 15 bases in between.

The rearrangement uses TRBV5-1 and TRBJ2-7, with TRBD1 matching over 8 bases. The CDR3 extends over 14 amino acids. Germline lookup yields CDR1 SGHRS and CDR2 YFSETQ. Trimming took 0 bases from V and 5 from J; bases not matched to a gene: 4. CDR3: CASSLVQGAHEQYF. In DNA, the CDR3 is TGCGCCAGCAGCTTGGTTCAGGGGGCCCACGAGCAGTACTTC.

There are many counts of this clonotype. V usage is TRBV7-8 and J usage is TRBJ2-7; 8 bases line up with TRBD1. V shed 5 bases, J shed 1 base, and the junction held 4 bases outside the gene matches. Germline V CDR1 and CDR2: SGHVS, FQNEAQ. There are 14 residues in the CDR3. CDR3 DNA sequence: TGTGCCAGCAGCCAGGGGACAGGATCCTACGAGCAGTACTTC. This codes for CASSQGTGSYEQYF.

The chain recombines TRBV2 with TRBJ2-1, with 9 positions matching TRBD1. This CDR3 spans 15 amino acids. The germline CDR1 and CDR2 sequences are SNHLY and FYNNEI. The V and J ends lost 6 bases and 7 bases, in that order; junction bases with no gene match: 10. The CDR3 is CASRAGTGFSNEQFF. CDR3 nucleotides: TGTGCCAGCAGGGCCGGGACAGGGTTTTCGAATGAGCAGTTCTTC.

This clonotype was seen a handful of times. The chain is built from TRBV5-1 and TRBJ1-1; 8 bases map to TRBD1. The germline V gene has CDR1 SGHRS and CDR2 YFSETQ. There are 14 residues in the CDR3. J lost 2 bases, V lost 3 bases, and 3 bases had no gene match. In DNA, the CDR3 is TGCGCCAGCAGCTCCGACAGGGGTAACACTGAAGCTTTCTTT. It translates to CASSSDRGNTEAFF. The whole variable domain, remainder taken from reference TRBV5-1 and TRBJ1-1, is KAGVTQTPRYLIKTRGQQVTLSCSPISGHRSVSWYQQTPGQGLQFLFEYFSETQRNKGNFPGRFSGRQFSNSRSEMNVSTLELGDSALYLCASSSDRGNTEAFFGQGTRLTVV.

The rearrangement joins TRBV6-1 to TRBJ2-4, with TRBD2 as a possible D gene (5 bases). The CDR3 is 19 residues long. V was trimmed by 2 bases and J by 0 bases, leaving 20 bases between them. Germline V gene data show CDR1 as MNHNS and CDR2 as SASEGT. The CDR3, as DNA: TGTGCCAGCAGTGAATTTCTGCCGGGATCCATGAAAGCCAAAAACATTCAGTACTTC. Amino acids: CASSEFLPGSMKAKNIQYF.

This clonotype was observed at least ten times. This chain links TRBV3-1 with TRBJ2-5; D call uncertain. The CDR3 covers 11 residues. Trimming took off 2 bases at V and 5 bases at J, with 3 bases between the two ends. Germline V gives CDR1 LGHDT, CDR2 YNNKEL (reference sequence). CDR3 bases: TGTGCCAGCAGCCAACTCGAGACCCAGTACTTC. Translated: CASSQLETQYF.

This clonotype was seen only a few times. The V call is TRBV18, the J call TRBJ2-1; D unclear. The ends were cut back, 4 bases at V and 5 bases at J, with 12 bases in the middle. The CDR3 has 14 amino acids. Germline CDR1 KGHSH, CDR2 LQKENI. CDR3 sequence: CASSRANKDNEQFF. The CDR3 DNA sequence: TGTGCCAGCTCACGGGCAAACAAAGACAATGAGCAGTTCTTC.

Ten or more counts support this clonotype. The rearrangement links TRBV5-1 to TRBJ2-3; D call uncertain. Trimming took 0 bases from V and 1 from J, leaving 12 bases between them. The germline V gene has CDR1 SGHRS and CDR2 YFSETQ. This CDR3 has 16 amino acids. The CDR3 sequence: CASSLGANARTDTQYF. CDR3 nucleotide sequence: TGCGCCAGCAGCTTGGGGGCGAACGCTCGCACAGATACGCAGTATTTT.